These 14 T cell receptor beta chains originate from one sample sequenced in a study of blood T cell repertoires in COVID-19 (dated by TCRdb to about 2020). Library preparation was by the immunoSEQ multiplex PCR assay. This is the immuneACCESS table as TCRdb keeps it, with only in-frame sequences that have V and J called. A part of the clones is gone; compared with another copy, unresolved V genes explain less than half, and the rest is unexplained. This sample has roughly 190,000 clones in its table, and 85% to 90% of those were observed once. The leading ten clones occupy around 3.5% of the sample. Source material: peripheral blood. All receptors derive from a young man with active or convalescent COVID-19.

The chain carries TRBV18 and TRBJ1-6, with 8 bases fitting TRBD1. Trimming removed 5 bases from V and 7 bases from J; junction bases left unmatched: 4. Per the germline V gene, CDR1 is KGHSH and CDR2 is LQKENI. There are 14 residues in the CDR3. CDR3 bases: TGTGCCAGCTCAAGGGGACAGGCGAATTCACCCCTCCACTTT. Its protein product is CASSRGQANSPLHF.

V and J are TRBV6-2 or TRBV6-3 and TRBJ1-1, with D uncertain. V was trimmed by 0 bases and J by 0 bases, leaving 8 bases between them. The CDR3 consists of 15 residues. Germline V gene lookup returns CDR1 MNHEY and CDR2 SVGEGT. Here the CDR3 reads CASSYSLEVNTEAFF. In DNA, the CDR3 is TGTGCCAGCAGTTACTCGCTGGAGGTGAACACTGAAGCTTTCTTT.

The chain couples TRBV12-5 to TRBJ2-3; D remains ambiguous. CDR1 is LGHNT, CDR2 FRNRAP, per germline. The CDR3 length is 16 residues. The V gene lost 0 bases and the J gene lost 3 bases, with 13 bases spanning the gap. This chain's CDR3 is CASGLVLSILTDTQYF. The CDR3, as DNA: TGTGCTAGTGGTTTGGTACTTAGTATATTAACAGATACGCAGTATTTT. Using reference TRBV12-5 and TRBJ2-3 for the parts outside the CDR3, the full variable domain is DARVTQTPRHKVTEMGQEVTMRCQPILGHNTVFWYRQTMMQGLELLAYFRNRAPLDDSGMPKDRFSAEMPDATLATLKIQPSEPRDSAVYFCASGLVLSILTDTQYFGPGTRLTVL.

The J gene is TRBJ1-1, the V gene TRBV7-9; D is uncertain. This CDR3 has 12 amino acids. The V end was cut by 1 base, the J end by 4 bases, with 4 bases between. CDR1 SEHNR and CDR2 FQNEAQ come from the germline V gene (reference sequence). The CDR3 is CASSLVSTEAFF. In DNA, the CDR3 is TGTGCCAGCAGCTTAGTCAGCACTGAAGCTTTCTTT. The full variable domain, completed using reference TRBV7-9 and TRBJ1-1, is DTGVSQNPRHKITKRGQNVTFRCDPISEHNRLYWYRQTLGQGPEFLTYFQNEAQLEKSRLLSDRFSAERPKGSFSTLEIQRTEQGDSAMYLCASSLVSTEAFFGQGTRLTVV.

The chain joins TRBV7-9 to TRBJ1-5; D remains ambiguous. The CDR3 length is 13 residues. The V end was cut by 2 bases, the J end by 3 bases, with 5 bases between. The V gene's germline CDR1 is SEHNR and CDR2 FQNEAQ (reference sequence). The CDR3, as DNA: TGTGCCAGCAGCTTACAGGCCAATCAGCCCCAGCATTTT. Translated, it gives CASSLQANQPQHF.

J is TRBJ1-1 and V is TRBV7-8; the match to TRBD1 covers 8 bases. CDR1 and CDR2 from the germline V gene are SGHVS and FQNEAQ. The CDR3 spans 12 residues. With V trimmed by 4 bases and J by 11 bases, 6 bases remained unmatched. The CDR3 nucleotides read TGTGCCAGCAGCTCCAGGACAGGGTCCGCTTTCTTT. Translating it yields CASSSRTGSAFF.

The chain uses TRBV9 and TRBJ2-1, with TRBD2 matching 12 bases. The germline CDR1 and CDR2 sequences are SGDLS and YYNGEE. Trimming at V came to 0 bases and at J to 6 bases, leaving 7 bases not matched to a gene. This CDR3 comprises 17 residues. DNA for the CDR3: TGTGCCAGCAGCGTAGCCGCTGGACTAGCGGGACCCAATGAGCAGTTCTTC. It specifies CASSVAAGLAGPNEQFF. The variable domain in full, with the rest retrieved from reference TRBV9 and TRBJ2-1, is DSGVTQTPKHLITATGQRVTLRCSPRSGDLSVYWYQQSLDQGLQFLIQYYNGEERAKGNILERFSAQQFPDLHSELNLSSLELGDSALYFCASSVAAGLAGPNEQFFGPGTRLTVL.

Here the CDR3 reads CASALGPAAIYEQYF. The CDR3 DNA follows: TGTGCCAGCGCCCTAGGCCCAGCAGCAATATACGAGCAGTACTTC. The chain joins TRBV3-1 (or the pseudogene TRBV3-2) to TRBJ2-7; no clear D. There are 15 residues in the CDR3. Trimming left V 8 bases short and J 4 bases short, with 21 bases between. The germline gives CDR1 LGHDT, CDR2 YNNKEL (reference sequence).

The chain carries TRBV6-1 and TRBJ2-7, with 8 bases identical to TRBD2. J gave up 1 base and V 3 bases, and 5 bases lay outside the gene matches. From germline, CDR1 is MNHNS and CDR2 SASEGT. The CDR3 has 15 residues. The CDR3 sequence is CASSDRGGPSYEQYV. The CDR3 DNA follows: TGTGCCAGCAGTGATCGCGGGGGGCCATCCTACGAGCAGTACGTC.

The genes are TRBV7-7 and TRBJ2-5, with 10 bases fitting TRBD2. Trimming took 5 bases from V and 4 from J; bases not matched to a gene: 4. Germline CDR1 and CDR2: SSHAT and FNYEAQ (reference sequence). The CDR3 is made up of 14 amino acids. The CDR3 DNA reads TGTGCCAGCAGCGCTAGCGGGAGTCGAGAGACCCAGTACTTC. Residues: CASSASGSRETQYF.

This clone was found a few times. The rearrangement joins TRBV5-6 to TRBJ2-1; the D gene is possibly TRBD1 (6 bases). CDR1 SGHDT and CDR2 YYEEEE come from the germline V gene. This CDR3 is built from 14 residues. Trimming shortened V by 3 bases and J by 12 bases, and 19 bases separated the two germline ends. The CDR3 coding sequence is TGTGCCAGCAGCTCGGGACAAGTCCCGGATCGGCAGTTCTTC. This encodes CASSSGQVPDRQFF.

This chain links TRBV27 with TRBJ2-1, with D perhaps matching TRBD1 (6 bases). This CDR3 region has 14 residues. Trimming stripped 9 bases from V and 1 base from J, with 13 bases between. Per germline, CDR1 MNHEY and CDR2 SMNVEV (reference sequence). CDR3 sequence: CASAGAGSYNEQFF. In nucleotides, the CDR3 is TGTGCCAGTGCAGGGGCAGGGTCCTACAATGAGCAGTTCTTC.

V gene TRBV2 combines with J gene TRBJ1-2, with D possibly being TRBD1 (6 bases). Deletions cut 4 bases from V and 4 bases from J, with 10 bases between. From germline, CDR1 is SNHLY and CDR2 FYNNEI. The CDR3 has 13 amino acids. The CDR3 bases are TGTGCCAGCAGTGGGATGGGGGCCTATGGCTACACCTTC. Its protein is CASSGMGAYGYTF.

The chain is built from TRBV7-3 and TRBJ2-7; TRBD2 aligns across 11 bases. Germline-derived CDR1 and CDR2 are SGHTA and FQGTGA. The CDR3 sequence is 15 residues long. V shed 5 bases and J 3 bases; nucleotides not matched to a gene: 6. The CDR3 nucleotides read TGTGCCAGCAGCCTAGGACTAGCGGGTCACTACGAGCAGTACTTC. This translates into CASSLGLAGHYEQYF.